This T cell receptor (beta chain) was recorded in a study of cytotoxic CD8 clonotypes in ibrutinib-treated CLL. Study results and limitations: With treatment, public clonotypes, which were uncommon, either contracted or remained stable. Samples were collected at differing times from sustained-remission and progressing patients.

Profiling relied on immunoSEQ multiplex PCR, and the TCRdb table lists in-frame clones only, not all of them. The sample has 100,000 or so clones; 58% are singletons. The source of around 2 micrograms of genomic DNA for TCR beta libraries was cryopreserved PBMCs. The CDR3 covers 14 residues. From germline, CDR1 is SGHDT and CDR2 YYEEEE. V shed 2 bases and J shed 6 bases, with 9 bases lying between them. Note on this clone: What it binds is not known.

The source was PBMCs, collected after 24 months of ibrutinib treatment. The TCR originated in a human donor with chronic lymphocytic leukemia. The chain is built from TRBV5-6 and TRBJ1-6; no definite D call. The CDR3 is CASSLPGSNSPLHF. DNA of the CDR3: TGTGCCAGCAGCTTACCGGGCAGTAATTCACCCCTCCACTTT.